What follows describes a single TCR beta chain. This CDR3 is built from 13 residues. Germline-derived CDR1 and CDR2 are MRHNA and SNTAGT. The germline V and J ends were trimmed by 4 bases and 2 bases, with 5 bases remaining between them. These data belong to a study of T cell changes during pregnancy in multiple sclerosis. Sequenced by immunoSEQ multiplex PCR; TCRdb stores in-frame clones only, minus some. The data contain roughly 32,000 clones, 91% of them singletons. This specimen was CD8+ T cells from peripheral blood mononuclear cells, taken in the second trimester of pregnancy. This chain uses TRBV6-4 with TRBJ2-2, with D perhaps TRBD1 (5 bases). This receptor was taken from a female donor in good health, enrolled as a control in a pregnancy study. CDR3 region: CASSGTNTGELFF. In nucleotides, the CDR3 is TGTGCCAGCAGTGGGACAAACACCGGGGAGCTGTTTTTT.